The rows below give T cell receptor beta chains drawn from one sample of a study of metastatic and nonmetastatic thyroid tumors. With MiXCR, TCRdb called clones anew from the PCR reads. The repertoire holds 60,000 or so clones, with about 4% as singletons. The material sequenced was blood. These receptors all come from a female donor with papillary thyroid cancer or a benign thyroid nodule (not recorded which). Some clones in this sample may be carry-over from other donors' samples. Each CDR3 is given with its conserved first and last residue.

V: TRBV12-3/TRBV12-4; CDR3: CASRAGTTYEQYF
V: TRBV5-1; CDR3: CASSLQGTTNEKLFF
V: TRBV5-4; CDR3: CASSLAVGQNYGYTF
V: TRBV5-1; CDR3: CASSLDRAGETQYF
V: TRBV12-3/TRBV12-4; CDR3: CAIILAISGNTIYF
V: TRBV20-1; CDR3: CSARGGRVVPYEQYF
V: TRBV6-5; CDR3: CASSYGEGAASPLHF
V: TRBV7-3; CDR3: CASSFDGSATQHF
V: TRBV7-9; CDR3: CASSRTSILSTGELFF
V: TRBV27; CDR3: CASRQGGSGNTIYF
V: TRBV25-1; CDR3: CASSGGGASGYYEQYF
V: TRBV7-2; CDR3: CASASGPGEIQYF
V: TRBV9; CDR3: CASSVGAVPGELFF
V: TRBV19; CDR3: CASSDSYYYNEQFF
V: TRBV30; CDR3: CASRGWDLNSPLHF
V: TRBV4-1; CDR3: CASSQSVPGPAEKLFF
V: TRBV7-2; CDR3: CASSFRNEQYF
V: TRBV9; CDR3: CASSVDAIYGYTF
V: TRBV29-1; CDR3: CSVENRHENTEAFF
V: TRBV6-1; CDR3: CVSTLAWRANTGELFF
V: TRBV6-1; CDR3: CASSEAAGTGDVVDTQYF
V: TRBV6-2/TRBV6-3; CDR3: CASNDYPGELFF
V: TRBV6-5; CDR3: CASSYSVPLSACGTQYF
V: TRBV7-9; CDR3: CASSLVGDTEAFF
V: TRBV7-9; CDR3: CASSAGTGRNEPEHF
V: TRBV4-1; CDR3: CASSQLAGGPTDTQYF
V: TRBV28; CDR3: CASSDNRGRGVVRQAFF
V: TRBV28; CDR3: CASSFGCSTYEQYF
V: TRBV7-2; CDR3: CASSLAGSKRDSSYEQYF
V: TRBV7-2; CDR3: CASSSEGAGELFF
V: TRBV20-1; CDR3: CSARSIETANTEAFF
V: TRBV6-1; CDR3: CASSELGDSAYEQYF
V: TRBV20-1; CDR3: CSARDLIKDRDSPLHF
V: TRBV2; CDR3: CASSEDTSSSYEQYF
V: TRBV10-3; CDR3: CAIQTGRDQGYTF
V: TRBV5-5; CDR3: CASSFFTGAGNEQFF
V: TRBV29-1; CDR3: CSVQPGTRQETQYF
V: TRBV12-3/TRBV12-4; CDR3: CASSLSVPGGELFF
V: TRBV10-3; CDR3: CAISENKRPNEKLFF
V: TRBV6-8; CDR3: CASIRAGSYCYTF
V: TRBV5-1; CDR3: CASSLESSGSPSYNEQFF
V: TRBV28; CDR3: CASSSYSTTQETQYF
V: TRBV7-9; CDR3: CASSLEASRIQHF
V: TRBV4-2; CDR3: CASSQRDKQRRDLHLESGNTIYF
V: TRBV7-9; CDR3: CASSSRTGGNNSPLHF
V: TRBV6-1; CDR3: CATTGARSYEQYF
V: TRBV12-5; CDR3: CASGFWGGGRDEAFF
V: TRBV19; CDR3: CASQTHTGEINQPQHF
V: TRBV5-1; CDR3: CASSLATGAYEQYF
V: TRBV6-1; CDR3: CASSRGGQASYEQYF
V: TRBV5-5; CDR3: CASSKEWVDTQYF
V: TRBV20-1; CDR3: CSARRGTGSDTEAFF